Sequencing of this TCR beta chain was carried out in a study of CD8 T cells in Susac syndrome. Looking at the study overall: Blood was drawn from Susac syndrome patients while they were therapy-naive, on corticosteroids, or on intravenous immunoglobulin alone.

The V gene lost 7 bases and the J gene lost 7 bases, with 16 bases spanning the gap. There are 14 residues in the CDR3. About this clonotype itself: Its cognate antigen is unknown.

TEMRA cells were enriched by FACS, and CD4+ and CD8+ T cells were negatively isolated. Study results and limitations: As the study acknowledged, the number of individuals who were part of its TCR sequencing and HLA analysis was relatively small.

With random hexamers, about 0.45 to 1 ug RNA was reverse transcribed. TCR beta CDR3 was amplified by immunoSEQ multiplex PCR. This amplification extended across 54 Vbeta and 13 Jbeta segments. Using its own MiXCR run on the immunoSEQ multiplex PCR reads, TCRdb lists one record per CDR3 protein. Seen here are about 240,000 distinct CDR3 sequences, 96% observed once, and the top ten hold approximately 0.1%. This chain links TRBV12-3 or TRBV12-4 with TRBJ2-2; D is perhaps TRBD2 (6 bases). The sample was CD4+ T cells from PBMCs. The sequence was obtained from a human donor with Susac syndrome. The CDR3 DNA sequence: TGTGCCAGCATTCCCGGGACTCAAGGCGGGGAGCTGTTTTTT. Protein product: CASIPGTQGGELFF.